Listed below are T cell receptor beta chains from one sample, sequenced in a study of blood T cell repertoires in COVID-19. Assay used: immunoSEQ multiplex PCR; TCRdb lists only in-frame clones, some missing. The sample includes 95,000 to 150,000 clones, 80% seen only once; the top ten take 16%. Sample: peripheral blood. These receptors were obtained from a man aged 55 to 70 with active or convalescent COVID-19. Both conserved end residues are part of each CDR3. The order of the fields is clone size, V gene, J gene, D gene, CDR3 protein, CDR3 DNA. D genes are given only for firm matches. Only some rows state a clone size, as once, few, many or a class for expanded clones.

.,TRBV19,TRBJ2-4,.,CASSHFREQANIQYF,TGTGCCAGTAGTCATTTCCGGGAGCAGGCAAACATTCAGTACTTC
.,TRBV5-8,TRBJ1-1,.,CATQGSTEAFF,TGTGCCACACAGGGAAGCACTGAAGCTTTCTTT
.,TRBV5-4,TRBJ1-1,.,CASSFVGGASAFF,TGTGCCAGCAGCTTTGTGGGTGGGGCTTCAGCTTTCTTT
.,TRBV2,TRBJ2-1,.,CASSAGRVDEQFF,TGTGCCAGCAGTGCGGGAAGGGTCGATGAGCAGTTCTTC
.,TRBV6-5,TRBJ1-5,TRBD1,CASTTGGGTQPQHF,TGTGCCAGCACCACAGGGGGGGGAACTCAGCCCCAGCATTTT
.,TRBV6-5,TRBJ2-5,TRBD2,CASRLDGGRVETQYF,TGTGCCAGCAGGCTTGACGGTGGGAGGGTAGAGACCCAGTACTTC
.,TRBV28,TRBJ2-7,.,CASSLAASETYEQYF,TGTGCCAGCAGTTTGGCAGCTAGCGAGACCTACGAGCAGTACTTC
once,TRBV11-1,TRBJ2-7,TRBD1,CASSPQWTGGREQYF,TGTGCCAGCAGCCCCCAGTGGACAGGGGGCCGGGAGCAGTACTTC
.,TRBV27,TRBJ2-1,.,CASSLGGPNNEQFF,TGTGCCAGCAGTTTAGGAGGACCCAACAATGAGCAGTTCTTC
.,TRBV5-1,TRBJ2-2,.,CASSLGAGRGELFF,TGCGCCAGCAGCTTGGGTGCAGGGCGAGGGGAGCTGTTTTTT
.,TRBV9,TRBJ2-3,.,CASSTRGQREDTQYF,TGTGCCAGCAGCACGCGAGGACAGCGCGAAGATACGCAGTATTTT
.,TRBV11-2,TRBJ1-5,.,CASSLEAPRVKYYSNQPQHF,TGTGCCAGCAGCTTAGAGGCTCCCAGGGTTAAATATTATAGCAATCAGCCCCAGCATTTT